The 18 T cell receptor beta chains presented below share a single source sample, sequenced in a study of control samples from healthy donors and cancer patients. This table comes from immunoSEQ multiplex PCR, and its TCRdb copy is limited to in-frame clones, with some not included. The table lists 200,000 or so clones, roughly 94% of them singletons. The sequenced sample was blood. The receptors shown here come from a man aged 50 or older in good health.

The V and J genes are TRBV5-1 and TRBJ1-5; D is possibly TRBD1 (5 bases). Per germline, CDR1 SGHRS and CDR2 YFSETQ. Trimming left V 0 bases short and J 7 bases short, with 11 bases between. The CDR3 is 14 residues long. The DNA for the CDR3 is TGCGCCAGCAGCTTGGATCAGGGAAGCCAGCCCCAGCATTTT. Translation: CASSLDQGSQPQHF.

The chain uses TRBV6-6 and TRBJ1-5; 9 bases align to TRBD1. The CDR3 contains 16 residues. With V trimmed by 4 bases and J by 1 base, 5 bases remained unmatched. Germline V lookup: CDR1 MNHNY, CDR2 SVGAGI (reference sequence). CDR3 sequence: CASSFGTGRSNQPQHF. The CDR3, as DNA: TGTGCCAGCAGTTTTGGGACAGGGAGGAGCAATCAGCCCCAGCATTTT.

This chain links TRBV4-1 with TRBJ1-1; TRBD1 is a possible D gene (6 bases). Germline V CDR1 and CDR2: MGHRA, YSYEKL. V was cut by 2 bases and J by 5 bases, with 15 bases left in between. CDR3 length equals 15 residues. The CDR3 reads CASSQPIQGRTEAFF. The CDR3 nucleotides are TGCGCCAGCAGCCAACCCATCCAGGGGAGGACTGAAGCTTTCTTT.

The gene calls are TRBV5-1 and TRBJ2-3; D perhaps matches TRBD1 (5 bases). Germline assignment: CDR1 SGHRS and CDR2 YFSETQ. The CDR3 spans 16 residues. V shed 0 bases and J shed 6 bases, with 17 bases lying between them. CDR3: CASSLAGGAQRDTQYF. The CDR3 bases are TGCGCCAGCAGCTTGGCCGGTGGGGCCCAGAGGGATACGCAGTATTTT.

V is TRBV2 and J is TRBJ1-5; 9 bases align to TRBD1. Germline V gene sequence: CDR1 SNHLY, CDR2 FYNNEI. J gave up 0 bases and V 6 bases, and 6 bases lay outside the gene matches. The CDR3 sequence is 16 residues long. CDR3 sequence: CASRNDRGNSNQPQHF. DNA for the CDR3: TGTGCCAGCAGGAATGACAGGGGGAATAGCAATCAGCCCCAGCATTTT. Combining the CDR3 with reference TRBV2 and TRBJ1-5 gives the whole variable domain EPEVTQTPSHQVTQMGQEVILRCVPISNHLYFYWYRQILGQKVEFLVSFYNNEISEKSEIFDDQFSVERPDGSNFTLKIRSTKLEDSAMYFCASRNDRGNSNQPQHFGDGTRLSIL.

The rearrangement joins TRBV3-1 (or the pseudogene TRBV3-2) to TRBJ2-1, with a possible D match to TRBD2 (6 bases). Germline V lookup: CDR1 LGHDT, CDR2 YNNKEL (reference sequence). The CDR3 runs 13 residues. Between the trimmed V and J ends, which lost 4 bases and 6 bases, there was a span of 10 bases. CDR3 in DNA: TGTGCCAGCAGCCCTCCGGGGGTCAATGAGCAGTTCTTC. Translation: CASSPPGVNEQFF.

CDR3: CATSDRGASGYTF. The CDR3, as DNA: TGTGCCACCAGTGACCGGGGGGCGTCAGGCTACACCTTC. The chain is built from TRBV24-1 and TRBJ1-2; D possibly corresponds to TRBD1 (6 bases). Trimming shortened V by 4 bases and J by 8 bases, and 13 bases separated the two germline ends. The CDR3 totals 13 residues. CDR1 and CDR2 from the germline V gene are KGHDR and SFDVKD.

There are a few counts of this clone. The identical CDR3 is also encoded by other nucleotide sequences in the sample. The chain employs TRBV3-1 (or the pseudogene TRBV3-2) and TRBJ1-2, with D unclear. Trimming pared 1 base from V and 6 bases from J, leaving 9 bases between. Germline assignment: CDR1 LGHDT and CDR2 YNNKEL (reference sequence). CDR3 length: 13 residues. This CDR3 is CASSQGAENGYTF. In nucleotides, the CDR3 is TGTGCCAGCAGCCAAGGAGCGGAAAATGGCTACACCTTC.

On this clone: This sample also contains other DNA sequences that code for the same CDR3. This chain joins TRBV7-3 and TRBJ2-1; TRBD2 aligns across 9 bases. The germline gives CDR1 SGHTA, CDR2 FQGTGA. The CDR3 has 15 amino acids. The V segment lost 5 bases and the J segment 4 bases; nucleotides outside the gene matches: 6. The CDR3 spells CASSLSGGDYNEQFF. CDR3 nucleotides: TGTGCCAGCAGCCTTAGCGGGGGAGATTACAATGAGCAGTTCTTC.

As DNA, the CDR3 is TGTGCCATCAGTGAACCTAGCGGGGGGTACACAGATACGCAGTATTTT. It translates to CAISEPSGGYTDTQYF. The rearrangement links TRBV10-3 to TRBJ2-3, with 11 bases aligning to TRBD2. The J segment lost 2 bases and the V segment lost 3 bases, leaving 4 bases of the junction unmatched. The germline V gene has CDR1 ENHRY and CDR2 SYGVKD. The CDR3 loop spans 16 amino acids.

V is TRBV18 and J is TRBJ1-4; unclear D gene. V was clipped by 2 bases and J by 11 bases, with 21 bases between them. CDR3 length: 16 amino acids. In germline, CDR1 is KGHSH, CDR2 LQKENI. The CDR3 is CASSPILPGGTRKLFF. The CDR3 region has the DNA TGTGCCAGCTCACCAATTCTGCCGGGCGGAACGAGGAAACTGTTTTTT.

The chain recombines TRBV18 with TRBJ1-3; D is uncertain. Germline lookup yields CDR1 KGHSH and CDR2 LQKENI. The length of the CDR3 is 14 residues. V gave up 3 bases and J gave up 3 bases, with 9 bases separating them. CDR3 sequence (DNA): TGTGCCAGCTCACCCTTCTCAAGTGGAAACACCATATATTTT. It is translated as CASSPFSSGNTIYF.

This chain uses TRBV6-1 with TRBJ1-6, with TRBD1 as a possible D gene (5 bases). Germline lookup yields CDR1 MNHNS and CDR2 SASEGT. The CDR3 loop spans 13 amino acids. The ends were cut back, 1 base at V and 10 bases at J, with 8 bases in the middle. CDR3 protein: CASSEERGSPLHF. Here the CDR3 DNA reads TGTGCCAGCAGTGAAGAGCGGGGCTCACCCCTCCACTTT.

The rearrangement links TRBV6-4 to TRBJ2-3, with 7 nucleotides matching TRBD2. Germline loops: CDR1 MRHNA, CDR2 SNTAGT. The CDR3 sequence is 14 residues long. Trimming removed 6 bases from V and 4 bases from J; junction bases left unmatched: 7. The CDR3 spells CASRPGLFSDTQYF. The CDR3 coding sequence is TGTGCCAGCAGGCCGGGACTATTTTCAGATACGCAGTATTTT.

This chain links TRBV19 with TRBJ1-5, with TRBD1 as a possible D gene (5 bases). CDR1 and CDR2 (germline): LNHDA, SQIVND (reference sequence). The V end lost 6 bases, the J end lost 6 bases, and 18 bases lay between the germline ends. There are 15 residues in the CDR3. The CDR3 is CASRGVRGAGQPQHF. CDR3 nucleotide sequence: TGTGCCAGTAGGGGGGTCAGAGGGGCAGGTCAGCCCCAGCATTTT.

This chain links TRBV5-1 with TRBJ2-7; no definite D call. CDR3 length: 14 amino acids. Deletions cut 4 bases from V and 0 bases from J, with 11 bases between. CDR1 is SGHRS, CDR2 YFSETQ, per germline. The CDR3 reads CASSPVGNSYEQYF. In DNA form, the CDR3 reads TGCGCCAGCAGCCCTGTGGGGAACTCCTACGAGCAGTACTTC.

This chain connects TRBV5-1 to TRBJ1-4, with unresolved D. The CDR3 is 15 residues long. CDR1 and CDR2 (germline): SGHRS, YFSETQ. The ends were cut back, 0 bases at V and 0 bases at J, with 6 bases in the middle. CDR3 DNA: TGCGCCAGCAGCTTGGACGGTGCAACTAATGAAAAACTGTTTTTT. Translated, it gives CASSLDGATNEKLFF.

This clone was found once. The chain links TRBV7-9 to TRBJ2-7; 8 positions agree with TRBD1. The germline V gene has CDR1 SEHNR and CDR2 FQNEAQ (reference sequence). The CDR3 has 16 amino acids. The J segment lost 5 bases and the V segment lost 4 bases, leaving 13 bases of the junction unmatched. The CDR3 loop is CASSSSRGLTGHEQYF. The CDR3, as DNA: TGTGCCAGCAGCTCCTCCAGGGGGCTCACGGGCCACGAGCAGTACTTC. Full variable domain (outside the CDR3, taken from reference TRBV7-9 and TRBJ2-7): DTGVSQNPRHKITKRGQNVTFRCDPISEHNRLYWYRQTLGQGPEFLTYFQNEAQLEKSRLLSDRFSAERPKGSFSTLEIQRTEQGDSAMYLCASSSSRGLTGHEQYFGPGTRLTVT.